The TCR beta chain described here comes from a study of graft-versus-host responses after intestinal transplantation. Study context: Transplant recipients had multivisceral, liver-intestinal, or isolated intestinal grafts. Uniformly, recipients were administered anti-thymocyte globulin induction with subsequent tacrolimus and steroids for around three years.

Study-wide results and limits: Circulating GvH clone levels at their peak were associated with HvG declines (early post-transplant). Researchers found GvH clones in recipient marrow, and some showed up first in ileum or blood.

This CDR3 contains 16 residues. Germline CDR1 reads SEHNR; CDR2 reads FQNEAQ (reference sequence). The ends were cut back, 5 bases at V and 3 bases at J, with 18 bases in the middle. This table comes from immunoSEQ multiplex PCR, and its TCRdb copy is limited to in-frame clones, with some not included. The sample carries about 35,000 clones, nearly 95% recorded once. Note on this clone: Its target is unknown.

The chain joins TRBV7-9 to TRBJ2-3; a possible D gene is TRBD1 (6 bases). The source of this sequence is a human donor who was the organ donor for an intestinal transplant. The material sequenced was unstimulated CD8+ T cells sorted from spleen or lymph node cells, taken before transplant. CDR3 residues: CASSTGQSGKTDTQYF. In DNA form, the CDR3 reads TGTGCCAGCAGCACAGGGCAGAGCGGCAAGACAGATACGCAGTATTTT.